Listed below are T cell receptor beta chains from one sample, sequenced in a study of blood T cell repertoires in COVID-19. The method was immunoSEQ multiplex PCR; TCRdb's version includes in-frame clones alone and lacks a portion of them. The sample has about 250,000 clones; 75% to 90% are singletons. Sequencing input: PBMCs or T cells enriched from blood (not recorded which). The receptors here all came from a woman in her twenties or thirties who had recovered from COVID-19. CDR3s include the opening cysteine and the closing phenylalanine or tryptophan. A clone size is listed for some rows: how often the clone was seen (once, few, many), or a class if it is expanded.

J: TRBJ1-6
V: TRBV4-1
size: NA
CDR3: CASSQEFRQASNSPLHF

J: TRBJ1-5
V: TRBV19
size: NA
CDR3: CASSIAVSNQPQHF

J: TRBJ2-5
V: TRBV28
size: NA
CDR3: CASSRPTSGQETQYF

J: TRBJ2-2
V: TRBV9
size: NA
CDR3: CASSAGTDNTGELFF

J: TRBJ1-6
V: TRBV10-3
size: NA
CDR3: CAISDPDRVNSPLHF

J: TRBJ2-5
V: TRBV25-1
size: NA
CDR3: CANLEDRPDGRGETQYF

J: TRBJ1-1
V: TRBV11-2
size: NA
CDR3: CASSFRQGATEAFF

J: TRBJ1-1
V: TRBV12-3/TRBV12-4
size: NA
CDR3: CASSPPTGKNFF

J: TRBJ1-5
V: TRBV18
size: NA
CDR3: CASSQGRDQPQHF

J: TRBJ2-3
V: TRBV18
size: once
CDR3: CASSISRTGGSDTQYF

J: TRBJ1-2
V: TRBV2
size: NA
CDR3: CASTPDYGYTF

J: TRBJ1-2
V: TRBV30
size: NA
CDR3: CAWRKEGYTF

J: TRBJ2-3
V: TRBV5-1
size: few
CDR3: CASSDAANSLTDTQYF

J: TRBJ1-5
V: TRBV30
size: NA
CDR3: CAWSWGGNSNQPQHF

J: TRBJ1-5
V: TRBV27
size: NA
CDR3: CASRPGQGVQPQHF

J: TRBJ2-7
V: TRBV10-1
size: once
CDR3: CASSAGRNYEQYF

J: TRBJ2-1
V: TRBV9
size: NA
CDR3: CASSGGTGKFF

J: TRBJ2-6
V: TRBV5-4
size: few
CDR3: CASSLQGSGANVLTF

J: TRBJ1-5
V: TRBV18
size: NA
CDR3: CASSPTWGPQPQHF

J: TRBJ1-2
V: TRBV27
size: NA
CDR3: CASSFRLGAGRGYTF

J: TRBJ1-6
V: TRBV4-1
size: NA
CDR3: CASSQLGQGDSPLHF

J: TRBJ1-4
V: TRBV6-6
size: NA
CDR3: CASRSTGGDGEKLFF

J: TRBJ1-5
V: TRBV7-2
size: NA
CDR3: CASSLEMGARQPQHF

J: TRBJ1-4
V: TRBV28
size: NA
CDR3: CASSPPDGGKNEKLFF

J: TRBJ1-2
V: TRBV9
size: NA
CDR3: CASSVGTGSPFNYGYTF

J: TRBJ1-1
V: TRBV15
size: NA
CDR3: CATSRNRGTEAFF

J: TRBJ2-2
V: TRBV19
size: NA
CDR3: CASSISLWGLTGELFF

J: TRBJ1-5
V: TRBV19
size: few
CDR3: CASALVGNGNQPQHF

J: TRBJ1-1
V: TRBV19
size: NA
CDR3: CASSITVNTEAFF

J: TRBJ2-1
V: TRBV28
size: NA
CDR3: CASSPRTSGRLDEQFF

J: TRBJ2-3
V: TRBV7-9
size: NA
CDR3: CASSLAIQVTDTQYF

J: TRBJ2-2
V: TRBV2
size: NA
CDR3: CASKRGGSTGELFF

J: TRBJ1-1
V: TRBV29-1
size: NA
CDR3: CSVRQGANFRTEAFF

J: TRBJ2-1
V: TRBV19
size: NA
CDR3: CASSRRGYNEQFF

J: TRBJ1-1
V: TRBV6-6
size: NA
CDR3: CASTDEVGRGNTEAFF

J: TRBJ2-5
V: TRBV6-2/TRBV6-3
size: NA
CDR3: CASSPPLEGTQYF

J: TRBJ1-5
V: TRBV7-3
size: NA
CDR3: CASSLTEGEGGSQPQHF

J: TRBJ1-5
V: TRBV10-3
size: NA
CDR3: CAISESRGGAYNQPQHF

J: TRBJ1-1
V: TRBV29-1
size: once
CDR3: CSAFSATEAFF

J: TRBJ2-7
V: TRBV14
size: NA
CDR3: CASSALGQGYEQYF

J: TRBJ2-2
V: TRBV19
size: NA
CDR3: CASSIASRGSGPGELFF

J: TRBJ2-7
V: TRBV27
size: NA
CDR3: CASRLTGTYEQYF

J: TRBJ1-2
V: TRBV11-2
size: NA
CDR3: CASRENYGYTF

J: TRBJ2-6
V: TRBV5-1
size: NA
CDR3: CASSLGAYSGANVLTF

J: TRBJ2-2
V: TRBV24-1
size: NA
CDR3: CATSDPGLAGYTGELFF

J: TRBJ2-1
V: TRBV7-8
size: once
CDR3: CASSSFLGQGSYSYNEQFF

J: TRBJ1-1
V: TRBV30
size: NA
CDR3: CAWSVTTGTEAFF

J: TRBJ2-7
V: TRBV3-1/TRBV3-2
size: few
CDR3: CASSPGLAGGREYF

J: TRBJ2-1
V: TRBV6-5
size: NA
CDR3: CAINRDRGYYNEQFF